The clone carrying this T cell receptor (beta chain) has a count of ten or more. Its antigen is not known. The data belong to a study of T cells in Graves' hyperthyroidism and ophthalmopathy. General study results and limits: Ophthalmopathy and stable hyperthyroidism were separated by a 13 V-J model.

Ophthalmopathy in the patients scored at least 3 on Clinical Activity Score and at least 4 on NOSPECS grade, lasting under 3 months. Each diagnosis drew on symptoms, thyroxine, TRAb, thyroid ultrasound and orbital computed tomography findings. 10 ml of fresh peripheral blood supplied the PBMCs. RNA transcripts served as the template for amplifying TCR beta CDR3 regions. The study used the HTBI primer set for a first-round RT-PCR of the TCR CDR3. TCRdb re-called the multiplex PCR reads through MiXCR, storing one row per CDR3 protein. Of approximately 600,000 distinct CDR3 sequences in the sample, 14% were seen once. Germline V lookup: CDR1 GTSNPN, CDR2 SVGIG (reference sequence). There are 12 residues in the CDR3. V was clipped by 2 bases and J by 4 bases, with 8 bases between them.

The origin of this receptor is a woman between 18 and 29 years old with Graves' ophthalmopathy. Sequences were obtained from blood. V and J are TRBV30 and TRBJ1-2; D is perhaps TRBD1 (5 bases). CDR3 in amino acids: CAWSPGIYGYTF. In DNA, the CDR3 is TGTGCCTGGAGTCCAGGGATCTATGGCTACACCTTC.